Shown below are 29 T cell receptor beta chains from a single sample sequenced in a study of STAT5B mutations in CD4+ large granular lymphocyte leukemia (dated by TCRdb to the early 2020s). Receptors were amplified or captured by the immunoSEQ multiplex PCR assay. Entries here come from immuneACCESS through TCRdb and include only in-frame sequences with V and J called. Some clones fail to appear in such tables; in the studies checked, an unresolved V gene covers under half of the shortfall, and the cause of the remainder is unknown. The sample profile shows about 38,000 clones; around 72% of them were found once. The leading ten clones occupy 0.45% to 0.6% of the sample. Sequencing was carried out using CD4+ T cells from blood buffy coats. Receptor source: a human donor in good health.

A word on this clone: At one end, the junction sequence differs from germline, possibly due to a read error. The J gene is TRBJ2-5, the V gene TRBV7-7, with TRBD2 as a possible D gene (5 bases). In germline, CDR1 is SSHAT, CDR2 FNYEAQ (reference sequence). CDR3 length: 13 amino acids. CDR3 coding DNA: TGTGCTAGCAGCCAGCGGTTCCAAGAGACCCAGTACTTC. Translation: CASSQRFQETQYF.

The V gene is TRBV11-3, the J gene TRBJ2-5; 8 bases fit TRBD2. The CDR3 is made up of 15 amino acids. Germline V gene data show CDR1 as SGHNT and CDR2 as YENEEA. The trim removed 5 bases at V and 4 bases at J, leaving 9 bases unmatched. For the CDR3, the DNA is TGTGCCAGCAGCAATAGCGGGGTGGGCAGAGAGACCCAGTACTTC. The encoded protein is CASSNSGVGRETQYF.

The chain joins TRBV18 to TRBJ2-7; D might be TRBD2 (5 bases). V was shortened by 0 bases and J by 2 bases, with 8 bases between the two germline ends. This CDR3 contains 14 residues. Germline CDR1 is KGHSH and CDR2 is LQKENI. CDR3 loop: CASSPPAGTYEQYF. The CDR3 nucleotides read TGTGCCAGCTCACCACCGGCGGGCACCTACGAGCAGTACTTC.

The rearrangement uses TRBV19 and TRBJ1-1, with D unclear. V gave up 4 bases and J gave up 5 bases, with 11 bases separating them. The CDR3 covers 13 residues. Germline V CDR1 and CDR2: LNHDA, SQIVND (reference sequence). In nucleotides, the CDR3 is TGTGCCAGTAGTACCCCGGGGTTGACTGAAGCTTTCTTT. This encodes CASSTPGLTEAFF.

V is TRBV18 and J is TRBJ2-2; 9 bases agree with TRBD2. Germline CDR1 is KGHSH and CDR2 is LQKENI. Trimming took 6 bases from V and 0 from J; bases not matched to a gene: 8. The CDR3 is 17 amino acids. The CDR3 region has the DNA TGTGCCAGCTCCCCCCCTGGACTAGCGACGAACACCGGGGAGCTGTTTTTT. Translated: CASSPPGLATNTGELFF.

In nucleotides, the CDR3 is TGTGCCAGCAGCAGAGACAGGGATTACAATGAGCAGTTCTTC. Amino acid sequence: CASSRDRDYNEQFF. The V and J genes are TRBV7-9 and TRBJ2-1, with TRBD1 matching over 7 bases. The length of the CDR3 is 14 residues. CDR1 and CDR2 (germline): SEHNR, FQNEAQ (reference sequence). V shed 5 bases and J 4 bases; nucleotides not matched to a gene: 5.

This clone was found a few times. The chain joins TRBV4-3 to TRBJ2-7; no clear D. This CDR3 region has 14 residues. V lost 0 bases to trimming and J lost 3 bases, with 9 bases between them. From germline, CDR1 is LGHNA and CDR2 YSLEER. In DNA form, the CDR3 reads TGCGCCAGCAGCCAAGAAAGTTTCGGCTACGAGCAGTACTTC. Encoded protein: CASSQESFGYEQYF.

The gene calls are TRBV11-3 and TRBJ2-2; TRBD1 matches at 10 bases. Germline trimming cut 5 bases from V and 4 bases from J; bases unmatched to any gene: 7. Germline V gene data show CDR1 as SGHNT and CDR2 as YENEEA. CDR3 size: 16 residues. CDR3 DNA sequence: TGTGCCAGCAGCCCTGGACAGGGGGAGGGCACCGGGGAGCTGTTTTTT. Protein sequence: CASSPGQGEGTGELFF. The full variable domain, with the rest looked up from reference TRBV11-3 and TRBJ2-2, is EAGVVQSPRYKIIEKKQPVAFWCNPISGHNTLYWYLQNLGQGPELLIRYENEEAVDDSQLPKDRFSAERLKGVDSTLKIQPAELGDSAVYLCASSPGQGEGTGELFFGEGSRLTVL.

This chain's CDR3 is CASSATGADTQYF. CDR3 nucleotides: TGTGCCAGCAGCGCGACAGGGGCAGATACGCAGTATTTT. The rearrangement links TRBV7-9 to TRBJ2-3, with 8 nucleotides matching TRBD1. CDR1 and CDR2 from the germline V gene are SEHNR and FQNEAQ (reference sequence). The CDR3 length is 13 residues. The V segment lost 5 bases and the J segment 4 bases; nucleotides outside the gene matches: 2.

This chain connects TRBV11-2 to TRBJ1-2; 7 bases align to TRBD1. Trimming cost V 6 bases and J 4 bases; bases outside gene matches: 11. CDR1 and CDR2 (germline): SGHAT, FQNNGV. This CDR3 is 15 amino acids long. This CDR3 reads CASRHFKQGSYGYTF. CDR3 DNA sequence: TGTGCCAGCAGGCACTTTAAACAGGGGAGCTATGGCTACACCTTC.

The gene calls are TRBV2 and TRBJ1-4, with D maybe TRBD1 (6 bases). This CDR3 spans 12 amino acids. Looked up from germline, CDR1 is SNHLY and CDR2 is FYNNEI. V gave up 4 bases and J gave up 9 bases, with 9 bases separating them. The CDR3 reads CASSGQGQKLFF. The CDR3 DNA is TGTGCCAGCAGTGGGCAGGGGCAAAAACTGTTTTTT.

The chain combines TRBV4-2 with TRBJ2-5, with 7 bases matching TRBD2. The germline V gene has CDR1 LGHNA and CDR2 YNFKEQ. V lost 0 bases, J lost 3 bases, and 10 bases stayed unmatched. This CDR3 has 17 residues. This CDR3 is CASSQDPVGGVEETQYF. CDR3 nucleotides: TGTGCCAGCAGCCAAGATCCCGTTGGGGGGGTTGAAGAGACCCAGTACTTC.

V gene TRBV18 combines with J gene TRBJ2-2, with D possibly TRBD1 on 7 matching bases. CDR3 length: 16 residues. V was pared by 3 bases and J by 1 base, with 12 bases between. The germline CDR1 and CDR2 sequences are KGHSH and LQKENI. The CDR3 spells CASSPEGQMNTGELFF. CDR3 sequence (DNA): TGTGCCAGCTCACCGGAGGGACAGATGAACACCGGGGAGCTGTTTTTT.

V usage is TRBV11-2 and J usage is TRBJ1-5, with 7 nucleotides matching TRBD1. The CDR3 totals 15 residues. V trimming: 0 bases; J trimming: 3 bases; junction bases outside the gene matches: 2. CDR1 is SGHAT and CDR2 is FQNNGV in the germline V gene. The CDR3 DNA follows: TGTGCCAGCAGCTTAGAGACAGGGTTCAATCAGCCCCAGCATTTT. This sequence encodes CASSLETGFNQPQHF.

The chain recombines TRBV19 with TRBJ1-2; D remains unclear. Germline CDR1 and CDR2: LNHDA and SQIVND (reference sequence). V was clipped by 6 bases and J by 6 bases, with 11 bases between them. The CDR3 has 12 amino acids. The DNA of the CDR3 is TGTGCCAGTAGAAACAGTGGGGATGGCTACACCTTC. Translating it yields CASRNSGDGYTF.

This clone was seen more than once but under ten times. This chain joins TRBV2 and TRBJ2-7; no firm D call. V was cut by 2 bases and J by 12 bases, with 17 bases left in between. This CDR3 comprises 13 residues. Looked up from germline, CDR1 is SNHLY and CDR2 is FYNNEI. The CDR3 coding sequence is TGTGCCAGCAGTGAAATTGTTGAACAGACTCGGTACTTC. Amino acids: CASSEIVEQTRYF.

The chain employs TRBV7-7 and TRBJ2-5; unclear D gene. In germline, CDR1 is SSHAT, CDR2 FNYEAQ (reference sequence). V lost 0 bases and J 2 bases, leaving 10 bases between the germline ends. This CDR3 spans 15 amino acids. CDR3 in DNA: TGTGCCAGCAGCTTAGCGCGAACAGAGCAAGAGACCCAGTACTTC. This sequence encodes CASSLARTEQETQYF.

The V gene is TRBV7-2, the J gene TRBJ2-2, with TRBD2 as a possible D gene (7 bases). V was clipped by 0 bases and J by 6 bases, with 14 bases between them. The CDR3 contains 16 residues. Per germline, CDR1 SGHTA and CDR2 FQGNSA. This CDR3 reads CASSLALGGGSGELFF. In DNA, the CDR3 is TGTGCCAGCAGCTTAGCGTTGGGGGGGGGCTCCGGGGAGCTGTTTTTT.

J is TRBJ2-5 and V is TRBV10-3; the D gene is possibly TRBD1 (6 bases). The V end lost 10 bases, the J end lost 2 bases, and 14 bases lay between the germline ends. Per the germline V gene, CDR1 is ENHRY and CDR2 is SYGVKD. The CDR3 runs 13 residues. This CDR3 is CATEEGQQETQYF. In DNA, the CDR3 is TGTGCCACCGAAGAAGGACAGCAAGAGACCCAGTACTTC.

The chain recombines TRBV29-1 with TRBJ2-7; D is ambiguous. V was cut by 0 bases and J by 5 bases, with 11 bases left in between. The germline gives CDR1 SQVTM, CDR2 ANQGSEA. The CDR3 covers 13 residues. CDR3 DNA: TGCAGCGTTGAAGATGTCCGGTACCACGAGCAGTACTTC. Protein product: CSVEDVRYHEQYF.

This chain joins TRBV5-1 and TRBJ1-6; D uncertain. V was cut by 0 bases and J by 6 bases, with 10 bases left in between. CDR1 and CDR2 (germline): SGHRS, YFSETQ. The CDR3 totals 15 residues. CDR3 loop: CASSLDRAVNSPLHF. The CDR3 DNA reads TGCGCCAGCAGCTTGGACCGTGCAGTTAATTCACCCCTCCACTTT.

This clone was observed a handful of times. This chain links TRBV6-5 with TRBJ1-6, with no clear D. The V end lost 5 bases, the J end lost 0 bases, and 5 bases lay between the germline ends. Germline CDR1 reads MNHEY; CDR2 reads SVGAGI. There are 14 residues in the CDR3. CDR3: CASSLGSYNSPLHF. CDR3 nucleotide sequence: TGTGCCAGCAGTCTGGGCTCCTATAATTCACCCCTCCACTTT.

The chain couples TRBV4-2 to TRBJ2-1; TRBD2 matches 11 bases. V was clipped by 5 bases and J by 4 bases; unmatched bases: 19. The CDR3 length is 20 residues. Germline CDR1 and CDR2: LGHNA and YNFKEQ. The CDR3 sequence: CASSSMGTGRLAGRYNEQFF. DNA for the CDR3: TGTGCCAGCAGCTCCATGGGGACAGGGCGACTAGCGGGGAGATACAATGAGCAGTTCTTC.

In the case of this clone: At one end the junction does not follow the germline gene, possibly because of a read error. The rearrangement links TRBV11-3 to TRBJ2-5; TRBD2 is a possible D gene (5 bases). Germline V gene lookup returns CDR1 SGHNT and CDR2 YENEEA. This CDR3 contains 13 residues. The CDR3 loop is CASSRGLVETRYF. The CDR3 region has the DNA TGTGCCAGCAGTCGCGGGTTGGTGGAGACCCGGTACTTC.

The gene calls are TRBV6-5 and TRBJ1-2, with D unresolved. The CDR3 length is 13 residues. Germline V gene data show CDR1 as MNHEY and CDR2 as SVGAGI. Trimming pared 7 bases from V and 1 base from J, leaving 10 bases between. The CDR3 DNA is TGTGCCAGCACCCTGGGTCATAACTATGGCTACACCTTC. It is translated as CASTLGHNYGYTF.

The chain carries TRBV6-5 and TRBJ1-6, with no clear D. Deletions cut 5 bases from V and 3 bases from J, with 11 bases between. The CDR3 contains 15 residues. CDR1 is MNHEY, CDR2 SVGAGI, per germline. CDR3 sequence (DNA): TGTGCCAGCAGTACCACTCCGGTCTATAATTCACCCCTCCACTTT. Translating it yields CASSTTPVYNSPLHF.

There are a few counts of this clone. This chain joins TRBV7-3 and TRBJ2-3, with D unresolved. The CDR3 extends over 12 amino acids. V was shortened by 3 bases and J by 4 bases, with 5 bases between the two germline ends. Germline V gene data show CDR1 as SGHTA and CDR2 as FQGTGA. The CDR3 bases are TGTGCCAGCAGCTTGAGTGCAGATACGCAGTATTTT. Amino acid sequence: CASSLSADTQYF.

The DNA of the CDR3 is TGTGCCAGCAGTCTTGGGGCCAGCTCCGGCACAGATACGCAGTATTTT. This sequence encodes CASSLGASSGTDTQYF. The gene calls are TRBV25-1 and TRBJ2-3; possibly TRBD1 for D (5 bases). Germline CDR1 MGHDK, CDR2 SYGVNS. The CDR3 extends over 16 amino acids. The V end lost 5 bases, the J end lost 1 base, and 16 bases lay between the germline ends.

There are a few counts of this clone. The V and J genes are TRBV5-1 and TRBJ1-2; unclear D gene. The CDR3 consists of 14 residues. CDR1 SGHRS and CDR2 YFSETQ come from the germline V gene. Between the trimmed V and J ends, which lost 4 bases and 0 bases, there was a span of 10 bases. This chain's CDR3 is CASSGQPPNYGYTF. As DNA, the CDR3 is TGCGCCAGCAGCGGTCAACCCCCTAACTATGGCTACACCTTC.